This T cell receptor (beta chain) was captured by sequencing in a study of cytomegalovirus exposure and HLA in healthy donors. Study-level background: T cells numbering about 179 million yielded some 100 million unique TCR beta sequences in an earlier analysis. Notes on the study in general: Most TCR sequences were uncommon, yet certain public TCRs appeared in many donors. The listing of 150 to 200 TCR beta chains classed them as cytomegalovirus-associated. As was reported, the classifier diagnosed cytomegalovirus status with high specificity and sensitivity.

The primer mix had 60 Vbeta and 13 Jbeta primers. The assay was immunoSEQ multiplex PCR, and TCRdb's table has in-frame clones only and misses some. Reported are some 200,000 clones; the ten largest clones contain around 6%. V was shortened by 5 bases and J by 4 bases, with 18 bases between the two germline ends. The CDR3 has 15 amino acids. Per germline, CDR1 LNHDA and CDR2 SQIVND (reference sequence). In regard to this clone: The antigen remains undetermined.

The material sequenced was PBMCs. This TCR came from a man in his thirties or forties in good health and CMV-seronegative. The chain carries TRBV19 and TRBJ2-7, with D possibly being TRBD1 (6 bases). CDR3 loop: CASSGTRTVTYEQYF. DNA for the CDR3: TGTGCCAGTAGTGGGACGAGGACAGTAACTTACGAGCAGTACTTC. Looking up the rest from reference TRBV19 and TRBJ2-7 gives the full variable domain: DGGITQSPKYLFRKEGQNVTLSCEQNLNHDAMYWYRQDPGQGLRLIYYSQIVNDFQKGDIAEGYSVSREKKESFPLTVTSAQKNPTAFYLCASSGTRTVTYEQYFGPGTRLTVT.